What follows is one TCR beta chain and its context. The antigen is not known. Data came from immunoSEQ multiplex PCR; TCRdb stores just in-frame clones and leaves some out. The table shows about 110,000 clones, with around 91% occurring only once. This entry is derived from a study of T cell responses to AZD1222 COVID-19 vaccine. Study-level results: The donor group comprised mostly white British people and more females; the analysis possibly underestimated clonal diversity. Close to half of spike-specific TCRs reportedly recognize unmutated variant regions.

Recipients boosted at about 4 weeks or about 12 weeks are pooled. The TCR originated in an adult who received the AZD1222 COVID-19 vaccine. Specimen: peripheral blood, collected 28 days after the second AZD1222 dose.

DNA of the CDR3: TGTGCCAGCAGCGTAGACCCCATGAACACTGAAGCTTTCTTT. It codes for CASSVDPMNTEAFF. The J gene is TRBJ1-1, the V gene TRBV9, with D unresolved. The germline V gene encodes CDR1 SGDLS and CDR2 YYNGEE. CDR3 length equals 14 residues. The ends were cut back, 0 bases at V and 0 bases at J, with 6 bases in the middle.